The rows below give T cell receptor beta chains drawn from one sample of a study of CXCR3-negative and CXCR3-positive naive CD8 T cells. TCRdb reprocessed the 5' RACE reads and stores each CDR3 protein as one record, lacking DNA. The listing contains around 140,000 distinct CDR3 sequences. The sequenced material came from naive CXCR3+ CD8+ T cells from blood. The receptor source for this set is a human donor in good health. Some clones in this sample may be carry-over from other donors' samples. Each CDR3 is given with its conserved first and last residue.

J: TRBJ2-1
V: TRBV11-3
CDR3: CASSVSGVWNEQFF

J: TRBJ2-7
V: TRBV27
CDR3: CASSLGAAYEQYF

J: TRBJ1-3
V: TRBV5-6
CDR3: CASSLYQARGNTIYF

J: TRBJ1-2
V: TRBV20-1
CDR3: CSAFDRGAYGYTF

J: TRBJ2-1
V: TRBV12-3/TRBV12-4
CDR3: CASIGSEVAYNEQFF

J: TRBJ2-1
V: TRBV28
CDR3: CASSWLENEQFF

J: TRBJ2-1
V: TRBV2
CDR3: CASSEGLGPSNEQFF

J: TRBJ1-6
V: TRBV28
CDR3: CASSLTGLSPLHF

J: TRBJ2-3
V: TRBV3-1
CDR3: CASSQFHRTHEPDTQYF

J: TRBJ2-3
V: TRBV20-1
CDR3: CSASLGEIFTDTQYF

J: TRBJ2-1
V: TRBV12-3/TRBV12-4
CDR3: CASSLEPPMRF

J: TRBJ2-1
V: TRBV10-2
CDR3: CASADTSGVYNEQFF

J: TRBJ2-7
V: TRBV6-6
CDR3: CASKESGQGSYEQYF

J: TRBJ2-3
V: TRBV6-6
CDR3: CASSYRWDLPNTDTQYF

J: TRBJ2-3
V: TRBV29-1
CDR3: CSAEQGTDTQYF

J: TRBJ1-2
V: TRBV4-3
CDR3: CASSQDMAAHGYTF

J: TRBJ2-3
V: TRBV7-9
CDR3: CASSRPTDTQYF

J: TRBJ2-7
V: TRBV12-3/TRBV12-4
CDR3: CASSLRLAGHYEQYF

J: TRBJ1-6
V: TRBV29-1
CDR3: CSVQTPRQGARNSPLHF

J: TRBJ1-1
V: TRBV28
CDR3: CASRLSRGTEAFF

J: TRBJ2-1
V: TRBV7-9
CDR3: CASRQLAGADYNEQFF

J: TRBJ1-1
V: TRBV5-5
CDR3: CASSWGLNTEAFF

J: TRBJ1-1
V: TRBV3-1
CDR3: CASSQEVGTEAFF

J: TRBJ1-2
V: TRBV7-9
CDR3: CATSSLGPGYGYTF

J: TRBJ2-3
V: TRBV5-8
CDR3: CASSQGSSTDTQYF

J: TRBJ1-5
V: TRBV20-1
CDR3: CSARDWAGQGWNQPQHF

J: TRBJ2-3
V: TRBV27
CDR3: CASSLDVADTQYF

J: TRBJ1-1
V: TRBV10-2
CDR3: CASNQPGEGNTEAFF

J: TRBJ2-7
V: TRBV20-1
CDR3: CSAKGQGLVVSYEQYF

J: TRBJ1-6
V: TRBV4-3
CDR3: CASSQDLSGWGDSPLHF

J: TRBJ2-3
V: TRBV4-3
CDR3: CASSPSVAGGADTQYF

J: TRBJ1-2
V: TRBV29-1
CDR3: CSVEDEDVIHGYTF

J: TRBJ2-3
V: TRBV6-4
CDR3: CASGGSSTDTQYF

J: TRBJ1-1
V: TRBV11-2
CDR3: CASSLLETNTEAFF

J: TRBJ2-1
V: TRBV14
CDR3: CASSQTLTGSDEQFF

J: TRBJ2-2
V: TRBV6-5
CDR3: CASSYSPPGDGDTGELFF

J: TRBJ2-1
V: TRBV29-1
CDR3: CSVESGGLGEQFF

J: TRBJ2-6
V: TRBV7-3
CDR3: CASSLITGANVLTF

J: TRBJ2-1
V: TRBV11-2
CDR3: CASSPPGLGYNEQFF

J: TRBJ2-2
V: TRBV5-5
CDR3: CASSTGPGNTGELFF

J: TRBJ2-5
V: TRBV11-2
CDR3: CASSFGPSYQETQYF

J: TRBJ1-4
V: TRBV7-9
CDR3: CASSTPGGDPNEKLFF

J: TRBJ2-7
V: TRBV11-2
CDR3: CASSLGGGGGYEQYF